The 14 T cell receptor beta chains in this list originate from one sample, sequenced in a study of cytomegalovirus exposure and HLA in healthy donors. A multiplex PCR was run with 60 Vbeta primers and 13 Jbeta primers. Only in-frame clones appear in the TCRdb table, and some are missing; sequencing was by immunoSEQ multiplex PCR. The sample holds 200,000 or so clones; about 90% are singletons and the top ten take around 0.21%. The sequencing sample was made of PBMCs. Receptor source: a girl less than two years old in good health and CMV-seronegative.

Written as DNA, the CDR3 is TGTGCCAGCAGTTGGGGGAGGGATAGCAATCAGCCCCAGCATTTT. Its translation is CASSWGRDSNQPQHF. The chain joins TRBV27 to TRBJ1-5; perhaps TRBD1 as D (5 bases). Germline V lookup: CDR1 MNHEY, CDR2 SMNVEV (reference sequence). Trimming cost V 4 bases and J 0 bases, with 10 bases left between them. This CDR3 is 15 amino acids long.

This chain uses TRBV27 with TRBJ2-6, with TRBD1 identical over 8 bases. The V gene's germline CDR1 is MNHEY and CDR2 SMNVEV (reference sequence). The CDR3 totals 18 residues. After removal of 7 bases from V and 1 base from J, the junction contained 12 bases not matched to a gene. The CDR3 reads CASKKEGRGRSGANVLTF. The CDR3 DNA reads as TGTGCCAGCAAAAAGGAGGGCAGGGGGCGGTCTGGGGCCAACGTCCTGACTTTC.

The J gene is TRBJ2-3, the V gene TRBV5-4, with no clear D. Germline V gene sequence: CDR1 SGHNT, CDR2 YYREEE (reference sequence). Trimming took 1 base from V and 0 from J, leaving 6 bases between them. There are 14 residues in the CDR3. CDR3 sequence (DNA): TGTGCCAGCAGCTTGTCGACTAGCACAGATACGCAGTATTTT. Its protein product is CASSLSTSTDTQYF.

CDR3 amino acids: CASSVVRAYGYTF. DNA for the CDR3: TGTGCCAGCAGTGTTGTCAGGGCCTATGGCTACACCTTC. V is TRBV6-1 and J is TRBJ1-2; D perhaps matches TRBD1 (5 bases). Germline assignment: CDR1 MNHNS and CDR2 SASEGT. Trimming shortened V by 4 bases and J by 4 bases, and 10 bases separated the two germline ends. The CDR3 has 13 residues.

This rearrangement joins TRBV5-4 to TRBJ2-5; D call uncertain. The CDR3 is 12 amino acids. Per germline, CDR1 SGHNT and CDR2 YYREEE (reference sequence). V was clipped by 3 bases and J by 2 bases, with 5 bases between them. The CDR3 sequence: CASSSKQETQYF. The CDR3 DNA sequence: TGTGCCAGCAGCTCCAAACAAGAGACCCAGTACTTC. The full variable domain, its missing parts supplied by reference TRBV5-4 and TRBJ2-5, is ETGVTQSPTHLIKTRGQQVTLRCSSQSGHNTVSWYQQALGQGPQFIFQYYREEENGRGNFPPRFSGLQFPNYSSELNVNALELDDSALYLCASSSKQETQYFGPGTRLLVL.

This rearrangement joins TRBV27 to TRBJ1-6, with a tentative D call TRBD1 (5 bases). V lost 9 bases to trimming and J lost 7 bases, with 13 bases between them. The CDR3 contains 13 residues. In germline, CDR1 is MNHEY, CDR2 SMNVEV (reference sequence). The CDR3 DNA sequence: TGTGCCAGGCCGGGCAGGGAAAATTCACCCCTCCACTTT. It encodes CARPGRENSPLHF.

The chain joins TRBV6-5 to TRBJ1-2; 7 bases match TRBD1. This CDR3 is built from 14 residues. CDR1 is MNHEY and CDR2 is SVGAGI in the germline V gene. The trim removed 4 bases at V and 5 bases at J, leaving 7 bases unmatched. DNA of the CDR3: TGTGCCAGCAGTTTCATCGACAGGGAATATGGCTACACCTTC. It is translated as CASSFIDREYGYTF.

This clone showed up just once. This sequence joins TRBV5-1 and TRBJ2-7; TRBD1 is a possible D gene (6 bases). CDR3 length: 13 residues. From germline, CDR1 is SGHRS and CDR2 YFSETQ. The V gene lost 7 bases and the J gene lost 2 bases, with 13 bases spanning the gap. CDR3: CASAKTGAYEQYF. The CDR3 bases are TGCGCCAGCGCTAAGACAGGCGCCTACGAGCAGTACTTC.

The chain carries TRBV28 and TRBJ1-5; D unclear. The CDR3 has 15 residues. V was trimmed by 6 bases and J by 1 base, leaving 13 bases between them. Per germline, CDR1 MDHEN and CDR2 SYDVKM. DNA of the CDR3: TGTGCCAGCAGGGTCCCTCACATAAGCAATCAGCCCCAGCATTTT. Translated: CASRVPHISNQPQHF.

This chain uses TRBV5-1 with TRBJ2-1, with TRBD2 identical over 11 bases. After removal of 1 base from V and 4 bases from J, the junction contained 13 bases not matched to a gene. The germline gives CDR1 SGHRS, CDR2 YFSETQ. There are 19 residues in the CDR3. CDR3 sequence reads: CASSLIPSGGPSAYNEQFF. The CDR3 region has the DNA TGCGCCAGCAGCTTGATACCTAGCGGGGGGCCAAGTGCATACAATGAGCAGTTCTTC. The complete variable domain, with remaining parts taken from reference TRBV5-1 and TRBJ2-1, reads KAGVTQTPRYLIKTRGQQVTLSCSPISGHRSVSWYQQTPGQGLQFLFEYFSETQRNKGNFPGRFSGRQFSNSRSEMNVSTLELGDSALYLCASSLIPSGGPSAYNEQFFGPGTRLTVL.

The chain has TRBV30 and TRBJ2-5; TRBD1 is a possible D gene (5 bases). Germline loops: CDR1 GTSNPN, CDR2 SVGIG (reference sequence). CDR3 length equals 14 residues. Trimming cost V 4 bases and J 4 bases, with 16 bases left between them. CDR3 nucleotides: TGTGCCTGGACCATACCAGGGCGAGGAGAGACCCAGTACTTC. This codes for CAWTIPGRGETQYF.

The rearrangement joins TRBV30 to TRBJ1-3, with TRBD1 identical over 8 bases. With V trimmed by 0 bases and J by 4 bases, 8 bases remained unmatched. This CDR3 comprises 16 residues. Germline loops: CDR1 GTSNPN, CDR2 SVGIG (reference sequence). The CDR3 nucleotides are TGTGCCTGGAGTGTACTCGGACAGGGAAGGGGAAACACCATATATTTT. This codes for CAWSVLGQGRGNTIYF.

V and J are TRBV5-1 and TRBJ1-2, with D perhaps TRBD1 (5 bases). The ends were cut back, 0 bases at V and 0 bases at J, with 6 bases in the middle. Germline lookup yields CDR1 SGHRS and CDR2 YFSETQ. The CDR3 runs to 14 residues. This chain's CDR3 is CASSLGQPNYGYTF. CDR3 coding DNA: TGCGCCAGCAGCTTGGGACAGCCTAACTATGGCTACACCTTC.

In DNA form, the CDR3 reads TGTGCCAGCAGCCGTCTAGCGGAAAGCTCCTACGAGCAGTACTTC. Protein: CASSRLAESSYEQYF. The V call is TRBV4-2, the J call TRBJ2-7; 7 positions match TRBD2. The germline V gene encodes CDR1 LGHNA and CDR2 YNFKEQ. The CDR3 runs to 15 residues. V dropped 4 bases and J dropped 0; count of bases not matched to a gene: 6.